The clone carrying this TCR beta chain has a count of ten or more. Time point of the sample: pre-sensitization, week 0. The treatment here: therapeutic diphenylcyclopropenone sensitization with weekly scalp DPC. Samples of blood were obtained prior to the application of each patch test. These data belong to a study of human T cells and chemical hapten exposure. The ends were cut back, 6 bases at V and 0 bases at J, with 11 bases in the middle. Germline loops: CDR1 SQVTM, CDR2 ANQGSEA. This CDR3 is built from 13 residues. TCRdb re-called the RACE reads with MiXCR, one entry per CDR3 protein. This sample has some 300,000 distinct CDR3 sequences, with 5.5% found just once.

Sequences were derived from whole blood, sampled in connection with sensitization to the hapten diphenylcyclopropenone (DPC). The chain links TRBV29-1 to TRBJ1-1; unclear D gene. The sequence was collected from a young woman with alopecia areata. Some clones in this sample may be carry-over from other donors' samples. The CDR3 here is CSVGPGLNTEAFF. CDR3 coding DNA: TGCAGCGTGGGTCCCGGGCTGAACACTGAAGCTTTCTTT.